Presented here are 15 T cell receptor beta chains from one specimen sequenced in a study of blood T cells in healthy people across ages. A second PCR of about 7 to 12 cycles used a sample-barcoded 5' primer and a J-beta primer mix. One entry per CDR3 protein results from TCRdb running MiXCR on the 5' RACE reads. The sample lists about 1.1 million distinct CDR3 sequences, 35% to 45% occurring once. The sample was blood. Receptor source: a man between 18 and 35 years old in good health.

The J gene is TRBJ2-2, the V gene TRBV7-9; D unresolved. Germline V gene sequence: CDR1 SEHNR, CDR2 FQNEAQ (reference sequence). Trimming stripped 1 base from V and 3 bases from J, with 12 bases between. This CDR3 region has 16 residues. In nucleotides, the CDR3 is TGTGCCAGCAGCTTAGTGGAGCTTCGGTACACCGGGGAGCTGTTTTTT. Residues: CASSLVELRYTGELFF. Full variable domain (remainder filled in from reference TRBV7-9 and TRBJ2-2): DTGVSQNPRHKITKRGQNVTFRCDPISEHNRLYWYRQTLGQGPEFLTYFQNEAQLEKSRLLSDRFSAERPKGSFSTLEIQRTEQGDSAMYLCASSLVELRYTGELFFGEGSRLTVL.

This clonotype appeared a few times. The chain is built from TRBV4-3 and TRBJ1-6; no reliable D call. Germline loops: CDR1 LGHNA, CDR2 YSLEER. The ends were cut back, 0 bases at V and 6 bases at J, with 15 bases in the middle. The length of the CDR3 is 17 residues. The CDR3, as DNA: TGCGCCAGCAGCCAAGACGAGTTAGAGGCTATTAATTCACCCCTCCACTTT. It encodes CASSQDELEAINSPLHF.

V gene TRBV3-1 combines with J gene TRBJ2-2; D unclear. Germline CDR1 reads LGHDT; CDR2 reads YNNKEL (reference sequence). V lost 2 bases, J lost 5 bases, and 9 bases lay in between. This CDR3 comprises 14 residues. CDR3 region: CASSQMPTTGELFF. The CDR3 region has the DNA TGTGCCAGCAGCCAAATGCCTACGACCGGGGAGCTGTTTTTT. Full variable domain (outside the CDR3, taken from reference TRBV3-1 and TRBJ2-2): DTAVSQTPKYLVTQMGNDKSIKCEQNLGHDTMYWYKQDSKKFLKIMFSYNNKELIINETVPNRFSPKSPDKAHLNLHINSLELGDSAVYFCASSQMPTTGELFFGEGSRLTVL.

This clonotype was seen a few times. This chain uses TRBV6-2 or TRBV6-3 with TRBJ1-2, with TRBD1 identical over 8 bases. Germline-derived CDR1 and CDR2 are MNHEY and SVGEGT. The CDR3 spans 13 residues. V dropped 8 bases and J dropped 5; count of bases not matched to a gene: 7. CDR3 DNA: TGTGCCAGCGCCGACAGGGGAGCATATGGCTACACCTTC. Protein: CASADRGAYGYTF.

The genes are TRBV7-2 and TRBJ2-5; D unclear. Trimming cost V 1 base and J 1 base, with 13 bases left between them. This CDR3 has 16 residues. Germline-derived CDR1 and CDR2 are SGHTA and FQGNSA. CDR3: CASSLVRWATQETQYF. DNA for the CDR3: TGTGCCAGCAGCTTAGTCCGTTGGGCAACCCAAGAGACCCAGTACTTC.

The rearrangement links TRBV10-3 to TRBJ1-1, with 7 bases fitting TRBD1. V gave up 10 bases and J gave up 3 bases; unmatched junction bases: 14. The CDR3 spans 15 residues. CDR1 ENHRY and CDR2 SYGVKD come from the germline V gene. The CDR3 loop is CASRATGKGDTEAFF. DNA of the CDR3: TGTGCCAGCCGGGCGACAGGGAAAGGGGACACTGAAGCTTTCTTT.

Only a few counts were recorded for this clonotype. The chain employs TRBV5-1 and TRBJ2-2; 9 bases match TRBD2. Germline V gene data show CDR1 as SGHRS and CDR2 as YFSETQ. Trimming took 3 bases from V and 1 from J; bases not matched to a gene: 1. CDR3 length: 15 amino acids. The CDR3 here is CASSSSGVNTGELFF. The CDR3 nucleotides read TGCGCCAGCAGCTCTAGCGGGGTGAACACCGGGGAGCTGTTTTTT.

The gene calls are TRBV6-5 and TRBJ2-3; D is unclear. Per the germline V gene, CDR1 is MNHEY and CDR2 is SVGAGI. V shed 0 bases and J shed 4 bases, with 11 bases lying between them. The CDR3 length is 15 residues. In nucleotides, the CDR3 is TGTGCCAGCAGTTACTCGAAAGGGTATTCAGATACGCAGTATTTT. Translated: CASSYSKGYSDTQYF.

This chain joins TRBV28 and TRBJ2-1; no firm D call. The V gene's germline CDR1 is MDHEN and CDR2 SYDVKM. V lost 6 bases and J lost 5, with 20 bases in between. The CDR3 consists of 16 residues. CDR3 in amino acids: CASSPPQPVPNNEQFF. For the CDR3, the DNA is TGTGCCAGCAGCCCCCCTCAGCCCGTCCCCAACAATGAGCAGTTCTTC. Drawing the rest from reference TRBV28 and TRBJ2-1, the complete variable domain is DVKVTQSSRYLVKRTGEKVFLECVQDMDHENMFWYRQDPGLGLRLIYFSYDVKMKEKGDIPEGYSVSREKKERFSLILESASTNQTSMYLCASSPPQPVPNNEQFFGPGTRLTVL.

Of note for this clonotype: Its ends do not fully match the called genes, so a read error is possible. The chain recombines TRBV27 with TRBJ2-1, with a tentative D call TRBD2 (7 bases). The CDR3 consists of 13 residues. Germline loops: CDR1 MNHEY, CDR2 SMNVEV (reference sequence). The CDR3 sequence: CASSLGGGNGQFF. The CDR3 DNA reads as TGTGCCAGCAGTTTGGGGGGGGGCAATGGGCAGTTCTTC.

This clonotype has more than one count but fewer than ten. The chain couples TRBV7-2 to TRBJ1-5; tentatively, D is TRBD1 (5 bases). Trimming took 1 base from V and 4 from J, leaving 11 bases between them. CDR3 length: 15 amino acids. Germline V gene lookup returns CDR1 SGHTA and CDR2 FQGNSA. CDR3 bases: TGTGCCAGCAGCTTAGGTGGGGGACCAAATCAGCCCCAGCATTTT. Protein sequence: CASSLGGGPNQPQHF. The whole variable domain, remainder taken from reference TRBV7-2 and TRBJ1-5, is GAGVSQSPSNKVTEKGKDVELRCDPISGHTALYWYRQSLGQGLEFLIYFQGNSAPDKSGLPSDRFSAERTGGSVSTLTIQRTQQEDSAVYLCASSLGGGPNQPQHFGDGTRLSIL.

The gene calls are TRBV6-1 and TRBJ1-4; D is unresolved. Trimming took 7 bases from V and 0 from J, leaving 21 bases between them. This CDR3 has 18 residues. Germline V gene data show CDR1 as MNHNS and CDR2 as SASEGT. The CDR3 reads CASKLPGVWEATNEKLFF. CDR3 sequence (DNA): TGTGCCAGCAAGCTTCCCGGGGTTTGGGAGGCAACTAATGAAAAACTGTTTTTT.

The chain recombines TRBV7-9 with TRBJ1-1; TRBD1 aligns across 11 bases. The germline gives CDR1 SEHNR, CDR2 FQNEAQ (reference sequence). The CDR3 spans 14 residues. V lost 2 bases and J lost 5; bases outside the gene matches: 1. In DNA, the CDR3 is TGTGCCAGCAGCTTACGGGACAGGGGGACTGAAGCTTTCTTT. Protein product: CASSLRDRGTEAFF.

Points on this clonotype: Relative to the germline gene, one junction end is altered; a read error may explain this. J is TRBJ1-1 and V is TRBV7-2; unclear D gene. The CDR3 is 16 residues long. Germline V lookup: CDR1 SGHTA, CDR2 FQGNSA. The CDR3 DNA reads as TGTGCCGGCAGCTTAAGCCCTGGACTGGGGAGGACTGAAGCTTTCTTT. This translates into CAGSLSPGLGRTEAFF.

This chain connects TRBV7-2 to TRBJ2-2; either TRBD1 or TRBD2 may fit D (6 bases each). V was trimmed by 9 bases and J by 7 bases, leaving 12 bases between them. The CDR3 sequence is 12 residues long. Germline loops: CDR1 SGHTA, CDR2 FQGNSA. CDR3 amino acids: CASGGLFGELFF. DNA for the CDR3: TGTGCCAGTGGGGGGCTGTTCGGGGAGCTGTTTTTT.